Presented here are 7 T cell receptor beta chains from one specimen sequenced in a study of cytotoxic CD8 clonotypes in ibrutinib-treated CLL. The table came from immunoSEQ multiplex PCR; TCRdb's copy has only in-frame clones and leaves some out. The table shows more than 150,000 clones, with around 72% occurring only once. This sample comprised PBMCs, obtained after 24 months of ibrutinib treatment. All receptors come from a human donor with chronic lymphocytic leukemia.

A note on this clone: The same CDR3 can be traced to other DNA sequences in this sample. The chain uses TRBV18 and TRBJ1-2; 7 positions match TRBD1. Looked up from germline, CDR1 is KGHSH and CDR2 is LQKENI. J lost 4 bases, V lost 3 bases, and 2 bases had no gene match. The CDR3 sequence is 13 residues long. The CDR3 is CASSPGQTYGYTF. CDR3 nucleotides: TGTGCCAGCTCACCGGGACAGACCTATGGCTACACCTTC.

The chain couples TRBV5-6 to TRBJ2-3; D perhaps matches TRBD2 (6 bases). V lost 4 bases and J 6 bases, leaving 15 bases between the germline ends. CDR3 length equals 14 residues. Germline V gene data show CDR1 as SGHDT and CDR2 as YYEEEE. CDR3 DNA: TGTGCCAGCAGCCTGAGACTAGTTGTCGATACGCAGTATTTT. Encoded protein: CASSLRLVVDTQYF.

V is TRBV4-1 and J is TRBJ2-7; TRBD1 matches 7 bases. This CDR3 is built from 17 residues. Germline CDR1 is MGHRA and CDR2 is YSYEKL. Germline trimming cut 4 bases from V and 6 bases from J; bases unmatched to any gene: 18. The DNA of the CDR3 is TGCGCCAGCAGCCGACGAATAGACAGGGTAGATATAAGCGAGCAGTACTTC. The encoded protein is CASSRRIDRVDISEQYF.

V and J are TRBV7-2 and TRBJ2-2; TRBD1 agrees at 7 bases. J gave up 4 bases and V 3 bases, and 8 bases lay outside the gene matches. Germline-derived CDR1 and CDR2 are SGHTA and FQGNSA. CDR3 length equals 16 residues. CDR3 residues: CASSFRGGASTGELFF. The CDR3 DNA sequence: TGTGCCAGCAGCTTCCGAGGGGGCGCGAGCACCGGGGAGCTGTTTTTT.

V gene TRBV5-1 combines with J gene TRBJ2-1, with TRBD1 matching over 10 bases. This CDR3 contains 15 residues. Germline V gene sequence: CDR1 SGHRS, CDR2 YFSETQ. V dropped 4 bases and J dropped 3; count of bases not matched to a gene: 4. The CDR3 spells CASSSGTGVYNEQFF. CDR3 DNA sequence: TGCGCCAGCAGCAGCGGGACAGGGGTCTACAATGAGCAGTTCTTC.

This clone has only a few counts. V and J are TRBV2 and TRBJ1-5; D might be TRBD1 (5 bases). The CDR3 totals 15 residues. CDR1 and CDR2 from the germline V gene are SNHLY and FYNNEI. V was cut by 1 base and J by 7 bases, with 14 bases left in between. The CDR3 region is CASSEGAGLFQPQHF. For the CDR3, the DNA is TGTGCCAGCAGTGAAGGGGCAGGGCTTTTCCAGCCCCAGCATTTT.

CDR3: CASSGTSGKSSYNEQFF. CDR3 coding DNA: TGTGCCAGCAGCGGGACTAGCGGGAAGAGCTCCTACAATGAGCAGTTCTTC. The chain links TRBV9 to TRBJ2-1, with TRBD2 matching 12 bases. The J segment lost 0 bases and the V segment lost 3 bases, leaving 4 bases of the junction unmatched. This CDR3 contains 17 residues. Germline lookup yields CDR1 SGDLS and CDR2 YYNGEE.